The TCR beta chain under discussion was sequenced for a study of Tregs in tolerant kidney transplant recipients. Overall study: Recipients received nonmyeloablative bone marrow transplants from related graft donors, with transient mixed chimerism.

Measured with immunoSEQ multiplex PCR; TCRdb has only the in-frame clones, and not every one. The table includes 110,000 or so clones, almost 90% detected once. Germline CDR1 LNHDA, CDR2 SQIVND (reference sequence). The CDR3 contains 16 residues. After removal of 6 bases from V and 2 bases from J, the junction contained 9 bases not matched to a gene. Thawed PBMCs were FACS-sorted into unstimulated CD4+CD25+CD127- regulatory T cells, CD4+CD25- non-regulatory cells, CD4 and CD8 cells. Study-wide points: Biological reproducibility was not directly addressed, but technical replication error appeared minimal.

Points on this clone: Its antigen is currently unknown.

The sequence came from a human donor who received a combined kidney and bone marrow transplant. This sequence joins TRBV19 and TRBJ2-2; TRBD1 matches at 7 bases. Sequenced here: CD4+ T cells from blood, sampled before the transplant. The CDR3 sequence: CASRAGQAINTGELFF. CDR3 nucleotides: TGTGCCAGTAGGGCTGGACAGGCCATTAACACCGGGGAGCTGTTTTTT.